A single sample gave rise to the 5 T cell receptor beta chains below, sequenced in a study of identical twins. TCRdb processed the 5' RACE reads anew with MiXCR; each CDR3 protein has one entry. The sample has some 1,700,000 distinct CDR3 sequences, 32% seen once. What was sequenced was cord blood. The source of these receptors is a newborn girl in good health.

This clonotype was seen a handful of times. The chain links TRBV24-1 to TRBJ1-2, with 7 bases identical to TRBD1. CDR3 length: 14 amino acids. CDR1 and CDR2 from the germline V gene are KGHDR and SFDVKD. The trim removed 6 bases at V and 3 bases at J, leaving 6 bases unmatched. The CDR3 nucleotides are TGTGCCACCAGTACCGGGACAGCCTACTATGGCTACACCTTC. It codes for CATSTGTAYYGYTF.

This sequence joins TRBV12-3 or TRBV12-4 and TRBJ2-1; tentatively, D is TRBD2 (6 bases). V gave up 3 bases and J gave up 8 bases, with 17 bases separating them. The CDR3 consists of 15 residues. The CDR3 bases are TGTGCCAGCAGTTTCTTCGGGAGAAGGTACGATGAGCAGTTCTTC. It is translated as CASSFFGRRYDEQFF.

Only a few counts were recorded for this clonotype. The chain employs TRBV7-9 and TRBJ2-4; 9 positions agree with TRBD2. The CDR3 extends over 17 amino acids. Germline CDR1 is SEHNR and CDR2 is FQNEAQ (reference sequence). V was clipped by 2 bases and J by 0 bases; unmatched bases: 5. CDR3 residues: CASSLLSGRIAKNIQYF. CDR3 nucleotide sequence: TGTGCCAGCAGCTTACTAAGCGGGAGGATAGCCAAAAACATTCAGTACTTC. Combining the CDR3 with reference TRBV7-9 and TRBJ2-4 gives the whole variable domain DTGVSQNPRHKITKRGQNVTFRCDPISEHNRLYWYRQTLGQGPEFLTYFQNEAQLEKSRLLSDRFSAERPKGSFSTLEIQRTEQGDSAMYLCASSLLSGRIAKNIQYFGAGTRLSVL.

The rearrangement uses TRBV20-1 and TRBJ2-5; either TRBD1 or TRBD2 may fit D (5 bases each). Germline V gene data show CDR1 as DFQATT and CDR2 as SNEGSKA (reference sequence). CDR3 length: 14 amino acids. Trimming pared 6 bases from V and 5 bases from J, leaving 19 bases between. CDR3 in amino acids: CSAGHMRGQETQYF. The CDR3 DNA reads as TGCAGTGCGGGCCATATGAGGGGTCAGGAGACCCAGTACTTC.

This clonotype was observed a handful of times. DNA for the CDR3: TGTGCCAGCAGCCAACCGGGACTACTGAACACTGAAGCTTTCTTT. Encoded protein: CASSQPGLLNTEAFF. This chain connects TRBV3-1 to TRBJ1-1, with a tentative D call TRBD1 (5 bases). The V gene lost 2 bases and the J gene lost 0 bases, with 10 bases spanning the gap. Germline CDR1 LGHDT, CDR2 YNNKEL (reference sequence). CDR3 length: 15 residues.